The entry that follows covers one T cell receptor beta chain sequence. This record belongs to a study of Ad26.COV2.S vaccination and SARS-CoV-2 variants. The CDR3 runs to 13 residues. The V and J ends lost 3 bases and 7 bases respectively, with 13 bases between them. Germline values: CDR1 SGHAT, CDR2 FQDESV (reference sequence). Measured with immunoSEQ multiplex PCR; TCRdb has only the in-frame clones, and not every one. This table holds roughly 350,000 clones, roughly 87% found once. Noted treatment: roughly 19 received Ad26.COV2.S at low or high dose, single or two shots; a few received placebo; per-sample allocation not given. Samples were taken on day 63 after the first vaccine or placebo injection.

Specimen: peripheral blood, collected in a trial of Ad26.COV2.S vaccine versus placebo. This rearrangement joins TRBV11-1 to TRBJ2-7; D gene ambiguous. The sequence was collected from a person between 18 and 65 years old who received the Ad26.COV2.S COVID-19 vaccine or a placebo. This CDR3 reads CASSFRQTREQYF. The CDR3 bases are TGTGCCAGCAGCTTCCGACAAACCAGGGAGCAGTACTTC.